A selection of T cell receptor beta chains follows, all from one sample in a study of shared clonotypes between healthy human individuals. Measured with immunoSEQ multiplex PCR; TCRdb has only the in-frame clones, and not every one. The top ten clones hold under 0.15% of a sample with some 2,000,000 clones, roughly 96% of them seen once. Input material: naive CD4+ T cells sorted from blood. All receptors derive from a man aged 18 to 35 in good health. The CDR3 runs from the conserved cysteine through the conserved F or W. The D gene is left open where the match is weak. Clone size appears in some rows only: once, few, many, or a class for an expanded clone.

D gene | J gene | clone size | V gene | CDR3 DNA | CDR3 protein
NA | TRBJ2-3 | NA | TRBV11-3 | TGTGCCAGCAGCTTGGGGATCGTAGCGGATAGCACAGATACGCAGTATTTT | CASSLGIVADSTDTQYF
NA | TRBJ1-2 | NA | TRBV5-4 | TGTGCCAGCAGCTTCCTTCCGATTCTACAGGGACCCTATGGCTACACCTTC | CASSFLPILQGPYGYTF
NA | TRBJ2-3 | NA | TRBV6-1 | TGTGCCAGCAGCCTTCCGGATACGCAGTATTTT | CASSLPDTQYF
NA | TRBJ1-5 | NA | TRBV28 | TGTGCCAGCAGGTTGTTCAATCAGCCCCAGCATTTT | CASRLFNQPQHF
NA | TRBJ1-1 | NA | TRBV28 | TGTGCCAGCAGCCCCACCGCAGGGGAGAGAGCTTTCTTT | CASSPTAGERAFF
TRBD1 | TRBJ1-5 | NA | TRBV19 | TGTGCCAGTACCTCCAGCGGACAGGGAGATCAGCCCCAGCATTTT | CASTSSGQGDQPQHF
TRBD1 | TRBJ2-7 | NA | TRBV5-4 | TGTGCCAGCAGCTTGGGTCAGGGGGCCAACGAGCAGTACTTC | CASSLGQGANEQYF
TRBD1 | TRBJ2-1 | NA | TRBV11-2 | TGTGCCAGCAGCCCAAAGGGGGCTGAGGAGGCTGCCGACAATGAGCAGTTCTTC | CASSPKGAEEAADNEQFF
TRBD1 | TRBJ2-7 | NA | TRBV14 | TGTGCCAGCAGCCAGGGACAGTTCTACGAGCAGTACTTC | CASSQGQFYEQYF
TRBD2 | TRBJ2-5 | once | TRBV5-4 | TGTGCCAGCAGCTTGAATAGCGGGGTACAAGAGACCCAGTACTTC | CASSLNSGVQETQYF
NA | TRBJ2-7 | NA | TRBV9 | TGTGCCAGCAGCGTAGATTGGGCTCACGAGCAGTACTTC | CASSVDWAHEQYF
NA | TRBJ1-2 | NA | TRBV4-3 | TGCGCCAGCAGCCAAGTCTTCGGGGACGGGGGAGGCTACACCTTC | CASSQVFGDGGGYTF
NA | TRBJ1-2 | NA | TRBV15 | TGTGCCACCAGCAGAGATGGGGTGGGACCTTCAGGCTACACCTTC | CATSRDGVGPSGYTF
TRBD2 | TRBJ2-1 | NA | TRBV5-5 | TGTGCCAGCAGCTTGGCCGGGACTAGCGGGGGCCCGAGCTCCTACAATGAGCAGTTCTTC | CASSLAGTSGGPSSYNEQFF
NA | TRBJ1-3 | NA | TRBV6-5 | TGTGCCAGCAGTTACGCGGAAAGCTCTGGAAACACCATATATTTT | CASSYAESSGNTIYF
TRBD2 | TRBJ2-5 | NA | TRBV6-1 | TGTGCCAGCAGTGAAAAGAGACTAGCGGGACAAGAGACCCAGTACTTC | CASSEKRLAGQETQYF
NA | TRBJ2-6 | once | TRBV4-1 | TGCGCCAGCAGCCAAGTACCTCATGAAGAGGCTGGGGCCAACGTCCTGACTTTC | CASSQVPHEEAGANVLTF
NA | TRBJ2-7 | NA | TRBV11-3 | TGTGCCAGCAGCTTAGACTCCGGGGTCCTACGAAAGCAGTACTTC | CASSLDSGVLRKQYF
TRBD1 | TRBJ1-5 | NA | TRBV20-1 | TGCAGTGCTAGAGGCCGGGACAGGACAGCTTTT | CSARGRDRTAF
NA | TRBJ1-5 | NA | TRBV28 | TGTGCCAGCAGTTTAGGGGGGGGAGGCAATCAGCCCCAGCATTTT | CASSLGGGGNQPQHF
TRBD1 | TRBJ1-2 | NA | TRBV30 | TGTGCCTGGAGTCCTTCGGGACAGTATGGCTACACCTTC | CAWSPSGQYGYTF
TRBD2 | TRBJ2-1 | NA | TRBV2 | TGTGCCAGCAGCCCCAGGGCGGGGGGGACTTATGAGCAGTTCTTC | CASSPRAGGTYEQFF
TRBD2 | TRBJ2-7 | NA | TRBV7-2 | TGTGCCAGCAGTACCTTGGAACTAGCGGGAGTCGAGCAGTACTTC | CASSTLELAGVEQYF
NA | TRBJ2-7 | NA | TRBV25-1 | TGTGCCAGCAGTGGGGGGCTTAACTACGAGCAGTACTTC | CASSGGLNYEQYF
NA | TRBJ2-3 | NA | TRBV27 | TGTGCCAGCAGTTCCAAGGGCCAGGTCACAGATACGCAGTATTTT | CASSSKGQVTDTQYF
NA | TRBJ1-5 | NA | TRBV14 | TGTGCCAGCAGCCAAGGCATTGCTCAGCCCCAGCATTTT | CASSQGIAQPQHF
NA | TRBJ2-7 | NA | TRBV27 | TGTGCCAGCAGGTCCGATTCCGGGAGATCCTACGAGCAGTACTTC | CASRSDSGRSYEQYF
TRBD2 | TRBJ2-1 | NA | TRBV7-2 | TGTGCCAGCAGACTTAGTGGACTAGCCATCAATGAGCAGTTCTTC | CASRLSGLAINEQFF
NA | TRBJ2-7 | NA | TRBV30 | TGTTCGACAGGAAGGGCCTACGAGCAGTACTTC | CSTGRAYEQYF
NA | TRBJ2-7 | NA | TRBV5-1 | TGCGCCAGCAGCTTGGAATCAGCTAGTGCCTACGAGCAGTACTTC | CASSLESASAYEQYF
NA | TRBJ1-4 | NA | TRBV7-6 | TGTGCCAGCAGCTTACATGAAAAACTGTTTTTT | CASSLHEKLFF
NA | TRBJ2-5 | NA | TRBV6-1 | TGTGCCAGCAGTGAGATGACCGGGAAGGGGGGTGAGACCCAGTACTTC | CASSEMTGKGGETQYF
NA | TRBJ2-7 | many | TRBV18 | TGTGCCAGCTCACCAGGATCAACAGTCTCCTACGAGCAGTACTTC | CASSPGSTVSYEQYF
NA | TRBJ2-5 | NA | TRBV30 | TGTGCCTGGAGTGCCACTAGGGAAGGGACCCAGTACTTC | CAWSATREGTQYF
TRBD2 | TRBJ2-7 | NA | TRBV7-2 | TGTGCCAGCAGCTCTAGCGGAAGCTCCTACGAGCAGTACTTC | CASSSSGSSYEQYF
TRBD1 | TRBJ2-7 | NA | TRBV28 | TGTGCCAGCAGTTCGGACAGGTTAGGGTCCTACGAGCAGTACTTC | CASSSDRLGSYEQYF
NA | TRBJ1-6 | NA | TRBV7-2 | TGTGCCAGCAGCTTCGTGGGTAGTAATTCACCCCTCCACTTT | CASSFVGSNSPLHF
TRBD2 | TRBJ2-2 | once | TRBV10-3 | TGTGCCATCAGTGCCGTTAGCGGGAGGGCGGGCACCGGGGAGCTGTTTTTT | CAISAVSGRAGTGELFF
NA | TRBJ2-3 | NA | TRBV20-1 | TGCAGTGCTAGGGTGCGGGACACGCAGTATTTT | CSARVRDTQYF
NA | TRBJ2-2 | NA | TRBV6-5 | TGTGCCAGCACACCTCGGGCGGCGAACACCGGGGAGCTGTTTTTT | CASTPRAANTGELFF
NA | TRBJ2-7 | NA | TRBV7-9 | TGTGCCACCGCACTCGAGGGGCAGTACTTC | CATALEGQYF
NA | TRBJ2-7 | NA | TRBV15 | TGTGCCACCAGCAGAGATCTGGACAGCGGCTACGAGCAGTACTTC | CATSRDLDSGYEQYF
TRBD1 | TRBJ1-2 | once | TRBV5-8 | TGTGCCAGCGGGTCGACAGGGGGCGTTGGCTACACCTTC | CASGSTGGVGYTF
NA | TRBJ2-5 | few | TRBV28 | TGTGCCAGCAGCAGAGCCGGGACGGGACAAGAGACCCAGTACTTC | CASSRAGTGQETQYF
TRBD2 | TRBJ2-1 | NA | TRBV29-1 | TGCAGCGTAAAACTAGCGGCGGGACTCTATGAGCAGTTCTTC | CSVKLAAGLYEQFF
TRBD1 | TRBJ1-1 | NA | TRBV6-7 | TGTGCCAGCAGTTACGTGACAGGGATCACTGAAGCTTTCTTT | CASSYVTGITEAFF
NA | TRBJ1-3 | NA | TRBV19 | TGTGCCAGTAGTATAGGTGGAAACACCATATATTTT | CASSIGGNTIYF
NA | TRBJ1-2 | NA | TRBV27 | TGTGCCAGCTCCCGGTCGGCTGCGACTAACTATGGCTACACCTTC | CASSRSAATNYGYTF
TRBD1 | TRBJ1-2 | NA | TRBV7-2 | TGTGCCAGCAGCCCCCAAACAGGGGGCAACGGCTACACCTTC | CASSPQTGGNGYTF
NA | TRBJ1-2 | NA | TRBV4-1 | TGCGCCAGCAGCCCACAGACAGCGGTCTATGGCTACACCTTC | CASSPQTAVYGYTF
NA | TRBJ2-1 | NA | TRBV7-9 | TGTGCCAGCAGCTCACCCGATTATGAGCAGTTCTTC | CASSSPDYEQFF
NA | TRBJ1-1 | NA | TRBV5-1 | TGCGCCAGCAGCTTGGGCGGGACCACTGAAGCTTTCTTT | CASSLGGTTEAFF
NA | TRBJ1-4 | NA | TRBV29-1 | TGCAGCGTTTCCTCGCATACTAATGAAAAACTGTTTTTT | CSVSSHTNEKLFF
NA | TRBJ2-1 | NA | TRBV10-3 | TGTGCCATCTCAGGGTTCCCGGACAATGAGCAGTTCTTC | CAISGFPDNEQFF